These 9 T cell receptor beta chains were sequenced from one sample in a study of T cell changes during pregnancy in multiple sclerosis. Using immunoSEQ multiplex PCR, the repertoire was profiled, and TCRdb retains in-frame clones only, with some absent. The table lists tens of thousands of clones, 90% of them singletons, with over 7.5% in the top ten. The input for sequencing was peripheral blood, taken after pregnancy. The origin of the receptors is a female donor in good health, enrolled as a control in a pregnancy study.

This clone has just one count. The V and J genes are TRBV27 and TRBJ1-4, with D possibly matching TRBD1 (5 bases). The germline V gene has CDR1 MNHEY and CDR2 SMNVEV (reference sequence). The V end lost 6 bases, the J end lost 0 bases, and 17 bases lay between the germline ends. CDR3 length: 17 residues. The CDR3 DNA reads TGTGCCAGCAGCTTTGGGGCCTACGGTGCAACTAATGAAAAACTGTTTTTT. Protein: CASSFGAYGATNEKLFF. The full variable domain, rest sourced from reference TRBV27 and TRBJ1-4, is EAQVTQNPRYLITVTGKKLTVTCSQNMNHEYMSWYRQDPGLGLRQIYYSMNVEVTDKGDVPEGYKVSRKEKRNFPLILESPSPNQTSLYFCASSFGAYGATNEKLFFGSGTQLSVL.

V and J are TRBV10-3 and TRBJ2-5; TRBD1 might be the D (6 bases). The CDR3 length is 12 residues. Per germline, CDR1 ENHRY and CDR2 SYGVKD. Trimming took off 6 bases at V and 2 bases at J, with 7 bases between the two ends. Here the CDR3 reads CAISQGQETQYF. The CDR3, as DNA: TGTGCCATCAGCCAGGGGCAAGAGACCCAGTACTTC.

This chain uses TRBV6-6 with TRBJ1-2, with 7 positions matching TRBD1. CDR1 and CDR2 from the germline V gene are MNHNY and SVGAGI (reference sequence). There are 15 residues in the CDR3. The trim removed 6 bases at V and 2 bases at J, leaving 9 bases unmatched. CDR3 in amino acids: CASRPSTGNNYGYTF. DNA of the CDR3: TGTGCCAGCAGGCCTTCGACAGGGAACAACTATGGCTACACCTTC.

V is TRBV2 and J is TRBJ2-5; 7 bases match TRBD2. The J segment lost 2 bases and the V segment lost 8 bases, leaving 5 bases of the junction unmatched. CDR3 length: 13 residues. Germline CDR1 SNHLY, CDR2 FYNNEI. The chain's CDR3 is CASGGLQQETQYF. CDR3 sequence (DNA): TGTGCCAGCGGGGGACTACAGCAAGAGACCCAGTACTTC. The whole variable domain, remainder taken from reference TRBV2 and TRBJ2-5, is EPEVTQTPSHQVTQMGQEVILRCVPISNHLYFYWYRQILGQKVEFLVSFYNNEISEKSEIFDDQFSVERPDGSNFTLKIRSTKLEDSAMYFCASGGLQQETQYFGPGTRLLVL.

The chain links TRBV11-2 to TRBJ2-7; D perhaps matches TRBD2 (7 bases). Trimming removed 5 bases at V and 0 bases at J, with 11 bases between. The CDR3 loop spans 14 amino acids. CDR1 and CDR2 from the germline V gene are SGHAT and FQNNGV. CDR3 amino acids: CASSRGGGSYEQYF. In DNA, the CDR3 is TGTGCCAGCAGCCGAGGGGGGGGCTCCTACGAGCAGTACTTC.

The CDR3 loop is CASSAGTSGRSGTDTQYF. The CDR3, as DNA: TGTGCCAGCAGCGCTGGGACTAGCGGGAGGTCGGGCACAGATACGCAGTATTTT. The chain couples TRBV4-2 to TRBJ2-3; TRBD2 aligns across 15 bases. Per germline, CDR1 LGHNA and CDR2 YNFKEQ. This CDR3 is 18 amino acids long. Trimming took 5 bases from V and 1 from J; bases not matched to a gene: 7.

The V gene is TRBV19, the J gene TRBJ2-2; D is perhaps TRBD2 (5 bases). The V end lost 5 bases, the J end lost 7 bases, and 23 bases lay between the germline ends. Germline V gene data show CDR1 as LNHDA and CDR2 as SQIVND (reference sequence). CDR3 length: 17 amino acids. Here the CDR3 DNA reads TGTGCCAGTAGTTTACTACCTAGCACACTCACGGGCGGGGAGCTGTTTTTT. Amino acids: CASSLLPSTLTGGELFF.

The chain recombines TRBV7-2 with TRBJ2-7; 8 bases match TRBD2. Germline loops: CDR1 SGHTA, CDR2 FQGNSA. V lost 2 bases, J lost 7 bases, and 10 bases stayed unmatched. The CDR3 runs to 15 residues. CDR3 loop: CASSLSGTRDREQYF. The DNA for the CDR3 is TGTGCCAGCAGCTTAAGCGGGACTAGAGATAGGGAGCAGTACTTC.

The V and J genes are TRBV19 and TRBJ2-3, with D possibly matching TRBD1 (6 bases). V gave up 5 bases and J gave up 4 bases, with 16 bases separating them. The CDR3 runs 15 residues. The germline CDR1 and CDR2 sequences are LNHDA and SQIVND (reference sequence). CDR3 in amino acids: CASSPQGREADTQYF. The CDR3 coding sequence is TGTGCCAGTAGTCCGCAGGGGCGTGAGGCAGATACGCAGTATTTT.